These 22 T cell receptor beta chains share one sample of origin, sequenced in a study of beta chain features in type 1 diabetes. These TCRs' antigens remain unknown. The entirety of the isolated RNA underwent reverse transcription, so expressed TCRB transcripts were sequenced. Clones were sequenced by immunoSEQ multiplex PCR, and TCRdb holds only the in-frame ones, with some missing. The sample holds over 150,000 clones; around 10% are singletons and the top ten take around 0.48%. Study-wide results and caveats: Among all four CD4+ subsets, Type 1 diabetes patients had TCRB CDR3s that were moderately but significantly shorter.

The sequencing input was central memory CD4+ T cells from blood. All receptors come from a man aged 25 to 45 with type 1 diabetes.

V is TRBV29-1 and J is TRBJ2-7; D not certain. The CDR3 has 12 amino acids. Germline-derived CDR1 and CDR2 are SQVTM and ANQGSEA. V was trimmed by 4 bases and J by 3 bases, leaving 10 bases between them. In DNA, the CDR3 is TGCAGCGTTGGGATGACACACTACGAGCAGTACTTC. Amino acids: CSVGMTHYEQYF.

V usage is TRBV30 and J usage is TRBJ2-3; D gene ambiguous. The V and J ends lost 0 bases and 2 bases respectively, with 3 bases between them. There are 12 residues in the CDR3. Looked up from germline, CDR1 is GTSNPN and CDR2 is SVGIG (reference sequence). Here the CDR3 reads CAWSVLTDTQYF. The CDR3 nucleotides read TGTGCCTGGAGTGTACTCACAGATACGCAGTATTTT.

This clone was seen only a few times. In nucleotides, the CDR3 is TGTGCCACCAGCAGAGCAAGCGGGAGGGTGACCGGGGAGCTGTTTTTT. Amino acid sequence: CATSRASGRVTGELFF. The rearrangement joins TRBV15 to TRBJ2-2; TRBD2 agrees at 10 bases. The CDR3 loop spans 16 amino acids. Germline CDR1 and CDR2: LNHNV and YYDKDF (reference sequence). V was clipped by 1 base and J by 5 bases; unmatched bases: 4.

This clone was counted a few times. The J gene is TRBJ1-2, the V gene TRBV25-1; no clear D gene. Deletions cut 3 bases from V and 2 bases from J, with 7 bases between. The length of the CDR3 is 13 residues. Germline V gene lookup returns CDR1 MGHDK and CDR2 SYGVNS. As DNA, the CDR3 is TGTGCCAGCAGTGAGGCCTGGAACTATGGCTACACCTTC. Translating it yields CASSEAWNYGYTF.

Here the CDR3 DNA reads TGCAGCGTTACGACAGCTGGGAATGAAAAACTGTTTTTT. Translated: CSVTTAGNEKLFF. J is TRBJ1-4 and V is TRBV29-1; D is perhaps TRBD1 (5 bases). The CDR3 is 13 residues long. The germline CDR1 and CDR2 sequences are SQVTM and ANQGSEA. V was trimmed by 5 bases and J by 5 bases, leaving 12 bases between them. The variable domain in full, completed from reference TRBV29-1 and TRBJ1-4, reads SAVISQKPSRDICQRGTSLTIQCQVDSQVTMMFWYRQQPGQSLTLIATANQGSEATYESGFVIDKFPISRPNLTFSTLTVSNMSPEDSSIYLCSVTTAGNEKLFFGSGTQLSVL.

The rearrangement uses TRBV19 and TRBJ2-1; 7 nucleotides agree with TRBD1. The junction had 4 bases not matched to a gene; V was cut back by 4 bases and J by 7 bases. There are 13 residues in the CDR3. Germline V gene sequence: CDR1 LNHDA, CDR2 SQIVND (reference sequence). The CDR3 sequence is CASSNQQGNEQFF. Here the CDR3 DNA reads TGTGCCAGTAGTAACCAACAGGGGAATGAGCAGTTCTTC. The full variable domain, with the rest looked up from reference TRBV19 and TRBJ2-1, is DGGITQSPKYLFRKEGQNVTLSCEQNLNHDAMYWYRQDPGQGLRLIYYSQIVNDFQKGDIAEGYSVSREKKESFPLTVTSAQKNPTAFYLCASSNQQGNEQFFGPGTRLTVL.

The chain carries TRBV6-4 and TRBJ2-2; D not certain. The CDR3 loop spans 13 amino acids. Per the germline V gene, CDR1 is MRHNA and CDR2 is SNTAGT. V was cut by 5 bases and J by 3 bases, with 7 bases left in between. CDR3 sequence reads: CASSRQDTGELFF. The CDR3 coding sequence is TGTGCCAGCAGTCGGCAGGACACCGGGGAGCTGTTTTTT.

Only a few counts were recorded for this clone. Other DNA sequences within the sample encode an identical CDR3. The chain links TRBV28 to TRBJ1-5, with no clear D. The germline V gene encodes CDR1 MDHEN and CDR2 SYDVKM. The V end was cut by 3 bases, the J end by 0 bases, with 3 bases between. The CDR3 loop spans 13 amino acids. The CDR3 DNA is TGTGCCAGCAGTTTCTCTAGCAATCAGCCCCAGCATTTT. Amino acids: CASSFSSNQPQHF.

The chain carries TRBV2 and TRBJ2-5; D gene ambiguous. The CDR3 is 15 amino acids. Germline V CDR1 and CDR2: SNHLY, FYNNEI. Trimming pared 1 base from V and 5 bases from J, leaving 14 bases between. The CDR3 region is CASSEESGFEETQYF. The CDR3 DNA sequence: TGTGCCAGCAGTGAAGAATCCGGGTTCGAGGAGACCCAGTACTTC.

This clone was picked up a small number of times. This rearrangement joins TRBV27 to TRBJ1-2; 8 bases align to TRBD1. J lost 7 bases, V lost 5 bases, and 12 bases had no gene match. Germline CDR1 and CDR2: MNHEY and SMNVEV (reference sequence). The CDR3 is 15 amino acids. The CDR3 loop reads CASSLVTGQESGYTF. Written as DNA, the CDR3 is TGTGCCAGCAGTCTAGTCACGGGACAGGAATCTGGCTACACCTTC.

This clone was recorded a few times. The chain's CDR3 is CASSLQARGETQYF. The CDR3 DNA follows: TGCGCCAGCAGCTTGCAGGCCAGGGGAGAGACCCAGTACTTC. The rearrangement uses TRBV5-1 and TRBJ2-5, with D possibly matching TRBD1 (6 bases). The germline V gene encodes CDR1 SGHRS and CDR2 YFSETQ. This CDR3 contains 14 residues. Trimming pared 1 base from V and 4 bases from J, leaving 11 bases between.

This clone was seen a few times. This chain joins TRBV14 and TRBJ1-4; the match to TRBD1 covers 9 bases. Trimming at V came to 6 bases and at J to 8 bases, leaving 7 bases not matched to a gene. CDR1 is SGHDN and CDR2 is FVKESK in the germline V gene. The CDR3 spans 14 residues. The CDR3 sequence is CASSGTGSDEKLFF. Here the CDR3 DNA reads TGTGCCAGCAGTGGGACAGGGTCTGACGAAAAACTGTTTTTT.

CDR3 sequence: CASSLQATTDTQYF. CDR3 coding DNA: TGTGCCAGCAGCCTCCAAGCGACCACAGATACGCAGTATTTT. The V and J genes are TRBV7-6 and TRBJ2-3; D is undetermined. Germline V gives CDR1 SGHVS, CDR2 FNYEAQ. V was clipped by 5 bases and J by 2 bases, with 11 bases between them. The CDR3 has 14 amino acids.

This clone was observed a handful of times. CDR3 amino acids: CASAALVPGQETQYF. CDR3 bases: TGCGCCAGCGCCGCCCTAGTGCCGGGACAAGAGACCCAGTACTTC. This chain uses TRBV5-1 with TRBJ2-5; D may be TRBD2 (5 bases). The V gene lost 7 bases and the J gene lost 2 bases, with 18 bases spanning the gap. The CDR3 totals 15 residues. Germline V gene sequence: CDR1 SGHRS, CDR2 YFSETQ.

The chain links TRBV27 to TRBJ2-5, with D possibly being TRBD1 (6 bases). Germline V lookup: CDR1 MNHEY, CDR2 SMNVEV (reference sequence). The V end lost 6 bases, the J end lost 4 bases, and 15 bases lay between the germline ends. CDR3 length: 14 residues. CDR3 in amino acids: CASSQRTVAETQYF. As DNA, the CDR3 is TGTGCCAGCAGCCAGAGGACAGTAGCAGAGACCCAGTACTTC.

The J gene is TRBJ1-4, the V gene TRBV29-1; weak D call: TRBD1 (5 bases). V shed 7 bases and J shed 8 bases, with 17 bases lying between them. Germline V CDR1 and CDR2: SQVTM, ANQGSEA. The CDR3 covers 13 residues. CDR3 nucleotide sequence: TGCAGCGCAGTACGGGGGTCGGGCGAAAAACTGTTTTTT. As protein: CSAVRGSGEKLFF.

This chain links TRBV9 with TRBJ1-2; D not resolved. The CDR3 contains 13 residues. Trimming pared 0 bases from V and 2 bases from J, leaving 5 bases between. Germline lookup yields CDR1 SGDLS and CDR2 YYNGEE. The CDR3 reads CASSVDTNYGYTF. CDR3 DNA sequence: TGTGCCAGCAGCGTAGACACAAACTATGGCTACACCTTC.

Only a few counts were recorded for this clone. Here the CDR3 reads CASSQESGAYNEQFF. The CDR3 DNA is TGTGCCAGCAGCCAAGAGAGCGGGGCCTACAATGAGCAGTTCTTC. V is TRBV4-2 and J is TRBJ2-1, with 7 bases matching TRBD2. V trimming: 0 bases; J trimming: 2 bases; junction bases outside the gene matches: 1. The CDR3 totals 15 residues. CDR1 and CDR2 (germline): LGHNA, YNFKEQ.

This chain connects TRBV7-6 to TRBJ2-1; 8 positions match TRBD2. The germline V gene encodes CDR1 SGHVS and CDR2 FNYEAQ. J lost 3 bases, V lost 5 bases, and 9 bases had no gene match. CDR3 length: 16 amino acids. The CDR3 is CASSNPLAGGYNEQFF. DNA of the CDR3: TGTGCCAGCAGCAACCCTCTGGCGGGGGGCTACAATGAGCAGTTCTTC.

This clone has at least ten counts. The genes are TRBV28 and TRBJ1-4; 8 bases line up with TRBD1. The V and J ends lost 6 bases and 8 bases, in that order; junction bases with no gene match: 11. The CDR3 runs to 15 residues. In germline, CDR1 is MDHEN, CDR2 SYDVKM. CDR3 coding DNA: TGTGCCAGCAGCACCCCGGGACAGGAGAAGGAAAAACTGTTTTTT. Protein sequence: CASSTPGQEKEKLFF.

This clone was seen a few times. The chain recombines TRBV5-1 with TRBJ2-7; 9 bases match TRBD2. CDR1 and CDR2 from the germline V gene are SGHRS and YFSETQ. This CDR3 has 15 amino acids. The V segment lost 0 bases and the J segment 2 bases; nucleotides outside the gene matches: 3. CDR3 in DNA: TGCGCCAGCAGCTTGGATAGCGGGAGTCCCTACGAGCAGTACTTC. It encodes CASSLDSGSPYEQYF.

This clone was counted only a few times. V usage is TRBV7-9 and J usage is TRBJ2-7, with 9 bases that match TRBD1. J was trimmed by 6 bases and V by 5 bases; bases with no gene match: 11. Germline V gives CDR1 SEHNR, CDR2 FQNEAQ (reference sequence). This CDR3 has 15 residues. The CDR3 loop reads CASSPTGGEALEQYF. CDR3 DNA sequence: TGTGCCAGCAGCCCAACAGGGGGCGAAGCTCTCGAGCAGTACTTC. The complete variable domain, with remaining parts taken from reference TRBV7-9 and TRBJ2-7, reads DTGVSQNPRHKITKRGQNVTFRCDPISEHNRLYWYRQTLGQGPEFLTYFQNEAQLEKSRLLSDRFSAERPKGSFSTLEIQRTEQGDSAMYLCASSPTGGEALEQYFGPGTRLTVT.